This T cell receptor beta chain came from a study of blood T cell repertoires in COVID-19. This CDR3 is built from 17 residues. Germline-derived CDR1 and CDR2 are MNHEY and SMNVEV (reference sequence). The ends lost 3 bases at V and 3 bases at J; junction bases unmatched: 10. Using immunoSEQ multiplex PCR, the repertoire was profiled, and TCRdb retains in-frame clones only, with some absent. The sample shows 200,000 or so clones, more than 75% of them seen only once. The V gene is TRBV27, the J gene TRBJ2-7, with 11 nucleotides matching TRBD2. The sample was PBMCs or T cells enriched from blood (not recorded which). This TCR was sampled from a man aged 25-45 years in a cohort exposed to, infected with or recovered from COVID-19 (not recorded which). The CDR3 is CASSFLTSGDRHYEQYF. CDR3 in DNA: TGTGCCAGCAGTTTCCTGACTAGCGGGGATCGCCACTACGAGCAGTACTTC.